This is a list of T cell receptor beta chains from one sample in a study of blood T cell repertoires in COVID-19. This table comes from immunoSEQ multiplex PCR, and its TCRdb copy is limited to in-frame clones, with some not included. The sample shows 150,000 to 200,000 clones, roughly 82% of them seen only once. Sequenced input: PBMCs or T cells enriched from blood (not recorded which). These receptors all come from a woman aged 60 to 75 with acute COVID-19. CDR3s include the opening cysteine and the closing phenylalanine or tryptophan. Fields, in order: clone size, V gene, D gene, J gene, CDR3 DNA, CDR3 protein. D genes are given only for firm matches. Only part of the rows carry a size: once, few, many, or a class if the clone is expanded.

.	TRBV11-2	.	TRBJ2-1	TGTGCCAGCAGCTTTCTTGGCACAGGTGAAATATTATACAATGAGCAGTTCTTC	CASSFLGTGEILYNEQFF
.	TRBV4-1	TRBD2	TRBJ2-3	TGCGCCAGCAGCCTATGGGCCTTGGCGGGAGGTAGCACAGATACGCAGTATTTT	CASSLWALAGGSTDTQYF
.	TRBV6-2/TRBV6-3	TRBD1	TRBJ2-7	TGTGCCAGCAGTGGGGTAGGGACAGGGAAGATTTCCTACGAGCAGTACTTC	CASSGVGTGKISYEQYF
.	TRBV7-2	.	TRBJ2-1	TGTGCCAGCAGCTCCCAACTCAATGAGCAGTTCTTC	CASSSQLNEQFF
.	TRBV19	.	TRBJ1-2	TGTGCCAGTAGTATTGGGCTTAGGGGCTACACCTTC	CASSIGLRGYTF
.	TRBV19	.	TRBJ1-5	TGTGCCAGTAACACTGGAGGCCAGAGTAGCAATCAGCCCCAGCATTTT	CASNTGGQSSNQPQHF
.	TRBV30	.	TRBJ1-1	TGTGCCTGGAGGCCCGAGACTCCTGGGGCTTTCTTT	CAWRPETPGAFF
.	TRBV6-2/TRBV6-3	.	TRBJ1-5	TGTGCCAGCAGTTACGAGAACTATCAGCCCCAGCATTTT	CASSYENYQPQHF
.	TRBV9	TRBD2	TRBJ2-3	TGTGCCAGCAGCCCTCACCTAGGCGGGGGTCGAGGCACAGATACGCAGTATTTT	CASSPHLGGGRGTDTQYF
.	TRBV30	TRBD1	TRBJ1-5	TGTGCCTGGAGGGTTGGGACAGGGGGCTATCAGCCCCAGCATTTT	CAWRVGTGGYQPQHF
.	TRBV6-5	TRBD1	TRBJ1-2	TGTGCCAGCAGAAACAGGGGATCGGGGGGCTACACCTTC	CASRNRGSGGYTF
.	TRBV6-5	TRBD1	TRBJ1-2	TGTGCCAGCAGTTTTGGGGGGACAGGGACTCATGGCTACACCTTC	CASSFGGTGTHGYTF
.	TRBV5-5	TRBD1	TRBJ1-2	TGTGCCAGCAGCCCCTCACAGGGGGCATTTGGCTACACCTTC	CASSPSQGAFGYTF
once	TRBV2	.	TRBJ1-1	TGTGCCAGCAACAAGGACGGGGGGAACACTGAAGCTTTCTTT	CASNKDGGNTEAFF
.	TRBV12-3/TRBV12-4	.	TRBJ2-5	TGTGCCAGCAGTAGATCAGTTGGTCGGGACCAGTACTTC	CASSRSVGRDQYF
.	TRBV19	.	TRBJ1-4	TGTGCCAGTAGTAGGGATTATAGGGGCGAAAAACTGTTTTTT	CASSRDYRGEKLFF
.	TRBV23-1	TRBD1	TRBJ2-1	TGCGCCAGCAGACCCGCCGGGACAGGGGTTTCTCATGAGCAGTTCTTC	CASRPAGTGVSHEQFF
.	TRBV27	.	TRBJ2-2	TGTGCCAGCAGTAAATTGGTAGCCGAGGAGCTGTTTTTT	CASSKLVAEELFF
.	TRBV7-9	.	TRBJ2-5	TGTGCCAGCAGCTTAGTCAGCGGCACCCAAGAGACCCAGTACTTC	CASSLVSGTQETQYF
once	TRBV28	.	TRBJ1-5	TGTGCCAGCAGTTTTTCTAAGGGGCCCAATCAGCCCCAGCATTTT	CASSFSKGPNQPQHF
.	TRBV24-1	.	TRBJ1-2	TGTGCCACCAGTGATTCGACATCTACCTATGGCTACACCTTC	CATSDSTSTYGYTF
.	TRBV5-1	TRBD2	TRBJ2-2	TGCGCCAGCAGCCCGGGACTAGCGGGGATCACCGGGGAGCTGTTTTTT	CASSPGLAGITGELFF
.	TRBV29-1	.	TRBJ2-5	TGCAGCGTTGAAAAGAGGATTGGCGGAGAGACCCAGTACTTC	CSVEKRIGGETQYF
once	TRBV7-9	.	TRBJ1-1	TGTGCCAGCGGCCGGACTGGGAACACTGAAGCTTTCTTT	CASGRTGNTEAFF
.	TRBV5-6	.	TRBJ1-6	TGTGCCAGCAGCTTGGGCCCAGGCGTCTACTATAATTCACCCCTCCACTTT	CASSLGPGVYYNSPLHF
.	TRBV3-1/TRBV3-2	.	TRBJ2-5	TGTGCCAGCAGCCAAGATACCACAGAGAAGACCCAGTACTTC	CASSQDTTEKTQYF
few	TRBV10-1	TRBD1	TRBJ2-2	TGCGCCAGCAGTGACCAACGGACAGGGGGGACCGGGGAGCTGTTTTTT	CASSDQRTGGTGELFF
many	TRBV18	.	TRBJ2-7	TGTGCCAGCTCACCTGGCAGTGCAGGCAAGGCGGAGCAGTACTTC	CASSPGSAGKAEQYF
.	TRBV7-2	TRBD2	TRBJ2-5	TGTGCCAGCAGCTTAGACTCTCCTAGCGGGAACATGGAGACCCAGTACTTC	CASSLDSPSGNMETQYF
once	TRBV29-1	.	TRBJ2-1	TGCAGCGTTCCCAGGGGGACTCCTGACAATGAGCAGTTCTTC	CSVPRGTPDNEQFF
.	TRBV5-1	.	TRBJ2-7	TGCGCCAGCAGCGGCGACTACTACGAGCAGTACTTC	CASSGDYYEQYF
.	TRBV10-2	.	TRBJ2-7	TGCGCCAGCAGTGGGGGACTGGGCACCTACGAGCAGTACTTC	CASSGGLGTYEQYF
.	TRBV7-2	.	TRBJ2-7	TGTGCCAGCAGCCCCGTCCTGGGAGATTACGAGCAGTACTTC	CASSPVLGDYEQYF
.	TRBV27	.	TRBJ1-1	TGTGCCAGCAGTCTCCGCGGACAGAACACTGAAGCTTTCTTT	CASSLRGQNTEAFF
.	TRBV7-2	TRBD2	TRBJ2-7	TGTGCCAGCAGCTTAGGAGGCGGGAGGGGGAGCTCCTACGAGCAGTACTTC	CASSLGGGRGSSYEQYF
once	TRBV6-2/TRBV6-3	.	TRBJ2-7	TGTGCCAGCAGTCAAAACAGGGGACTAGGCGAGCAGTACTTC	CASSQNRGLGEQYF
.	TRBV4-3	.	TRBJ2-5	TGCGCCAGCAGCCACGACCGAGGGGAGACCCAGTACTTC	CASSHDRGETQYF
.	TRBV5-5	TRBD2	TRBJ2-3	TGTGCCAGCAGCACCGGGACTAGCGGGGGCCTGAGCACAGATACGCAGTATTTT	CASSTGTSGGLSTDTQYF
.	TRBV5-1	TRBD2	TRBJ2-3	TGCGCCAGCAGCCCCAAGACTAGCGGGCAAACTTCAGATACGCAGTATTTT	CASSPKTSGQTSDTQYF
.	TRBV12-5	.	TRBJ1-1	TGTGCTAGTGGTTTGAGTGGCTACACTGAAGCTTTCTTT	CASGLSGYTEAFF
few	TRBV6-5	TRBD1	TRBJ1-2	TGTGCCAGCAGTTACTCGGGACAGACCTATGGCTACACCTTC	CASSYSGQTYGYTF
.	TRBV2	TRBD1	TRBJ2-2	TGTGCCAGCACCGCTCGGACAGGGGGCGGTGGCGGGGAGCTGTTTTTT	CASTARTGGGGGELFF
.	TRBV6-5	TRBD1	TRBJ1-4	TGTGCCAGCAGCCCGGGACAGAACAATGAAAAACTGTTTTTT	CASSPGQNNEKLFF
.	TRBV5-1	.	TRBJ2-4	TGCGCCAGCAGCGCCGGACAGGGTTCGGGGGGATTC	CASSAGQGSGGF
.	TRBV5-1	TRBD1	TRBJ1-4	TGCGCCAGCAGCTTGGACAGGGGGCTAAATGAAAAACTGTTTTTT	CASSLDRGLNEKLFF
.	TRBV5-1	TRBD1	TRBJ1-2	TGCGCCAGCAGCGGAGGGACAGGCCAACATGGCTACACCTTC	CASSGGTGQHGYTF
once	TRBV4-3	TRBD1	TRBJ2-2	TGCGCCAGCAGCCAAGCAATAGTAGGGGGCGGTTTTAACACCGGGGAGCTGTTTTTT	CASSQAIVGGGFNTGELFF
.	TRBV5-1	TRBD2	TRBJ2-1	TGCGCCAGCAGCCAGACCGGGACTAACTACAATGAGCAGTTCTTC	CASSQTGTNYNEQFF
.	TRBV15	.	TRBJ1-2	TGTGCCACCAGCAGGGTCGGGGGGGCCGTTGGCTACACCTTC	CATSRVGGAVGYTF
.	TRBV7-2	.	TRBJ2-5	TGTGCCAGCAGCCCTACACACTATACCAGGGGAGAGACCCAGTACTTC	CASSPTHYTRGETQYF
.	TRBV6-5	TRBD1	TRBJ1-1	TGTGCCGGCGGACAGGGGGTCACTGAAGCTTTCTTT	CAGGQGVTEAFF
.	TRBV7-2	TRBD1	TRBJ2-6	TGTGCCAGCAGCAGGGACAGAGGGGCCAACGTCCTGACTTTC	CASSRDRGANVLTF
.	TRBV7-6	TRBD2	TRBJ2-3	TGTGCCAGCAGCCCTCCTAGCGGGGGGGGCACAGATACGCAGTATTTT	CASSPPSGGGTDTQYF
.	TRBV7-2	.	TRBJ2-5	TGTGCCAGCAGCCTGTACCAAGAGACCCAGTACTTC	CASSLYQETQYF